The entry below describes one T cell receptor beta chain. The target of this receptor is not known. Per-base qualities were not stored, and no clone one base away is much larger. The data originate from a study of blood T cell repertoires in COVID-19 (dated by TCRdb to 2020 to 2021). General notes on the study: The collaborator samples originated in the United States, Italy and Spain and spanned the acute and convalescent phases of COVID-19. Samples were obtained from the ongoing ImmuneRACE study (first 160 participants) and from 1,254 subjects provided by 6 global collaborators. The prospective study material was composed of cDNA or gDNA derived from T cells, B-cell-depleted T cells, or PBMCs. Sample metadata almost always included a de-identified subject ID, COVID-19 status, age in years and sex. Where available, HLA class I and class II types were taken from metadata supplied by the sample provider and were not determined by assay-based typing. The repertoires were made available in a free public database intended to serve as a resource for research on the immune response to SARS-CoV-2. Subjects who had been exposed to COVID-19, were actively infected with it, or had recovered from it provided the deeply sampled blood TCRbeta repertoires that made up the dataset.

As encoded in the germline V gene (reference sequence), CDR1 is MNHEY while CDR2 is SMNVEV. V is pruned by 2 bases and J by 6 bases, leaving 10 bases of the junction without a gene match. From cysteine to phenylalanine, the CDR3 is 16 amino acids long. The CDR3 DNA has 48 bases and is translated from base 1. General findings and caveats noted by the study authors: The quantity of clinical and demographic metadata differed by source and by participant and was supplied without curation.

The immunoSEQ Assay, a bias-controlled multiplex PCR, was used to amplify TCRbeta CDR3 regions from genomic DNA. On the study's bioinformatics: The number of nucleated cells in each sample was estimated by amplification of reference gene primers within the assay. To quantify the absolute abundance of each unique TCRbeta CDR3 rearrangement, sequence reads were collapsed and filtered. For each sample, productive Simpson clonality was calculated by taking the square root of Simpson's diversity index across productive rearrangements. TCRdb retrieved this table from immuneACCESS and kept in-frame rearrangements only. Not all clones are present; in checked studies, unresolved V genes account for under half, and no reason is known for the remainder. For V, J and clone size, that table is used; D and trimming come from the DNA. Within this sample are roughly 220,000 clones, with about four fifths of them counted one time only. The ten most abundant clones make up less than 7% of the sample.

Participants in the prospective study were aged 18 to 89 years, lived in some 24 United States geographic areas, and enrolled through a virtual design. In the prospective study, participants were assigned to cohorts based on the clinical history participants reported in a screening survey and a study questionnaire. Recovered participants in ImmuneRACE Cohort 3 were defined as having two consecutive negative NP/OP PCR tests, clearance from a healthcare professional, or resolution of symptoms. Mobile phlebotomists in the prospective study collected whole blood, serum and a nasopharyngeal or oropharyngeal swab from every participant. Participants in the prospective study had the option to provide additional blood draws and questionnaires over a 2-month period. Prospective study blood samples were shipped either frozen or at room temperature before DNA extraction.

What was sequenced was PBMCs or T cells enriched from blood (not recorded which). Rearrangement joined TRBV27 to TRBJ2-3; TRBD2 matches 8 bases in the middle. This clonotype was obtained from a woman in her 40s who had recovered from COVID-19. In nucleotides, the sequence is TGTGCCAGCAGTTTACGAGAAGGCGGGAGGCTTGATACGCAGTATTTT. It is translated as CASSLREGGRLDTQYF.